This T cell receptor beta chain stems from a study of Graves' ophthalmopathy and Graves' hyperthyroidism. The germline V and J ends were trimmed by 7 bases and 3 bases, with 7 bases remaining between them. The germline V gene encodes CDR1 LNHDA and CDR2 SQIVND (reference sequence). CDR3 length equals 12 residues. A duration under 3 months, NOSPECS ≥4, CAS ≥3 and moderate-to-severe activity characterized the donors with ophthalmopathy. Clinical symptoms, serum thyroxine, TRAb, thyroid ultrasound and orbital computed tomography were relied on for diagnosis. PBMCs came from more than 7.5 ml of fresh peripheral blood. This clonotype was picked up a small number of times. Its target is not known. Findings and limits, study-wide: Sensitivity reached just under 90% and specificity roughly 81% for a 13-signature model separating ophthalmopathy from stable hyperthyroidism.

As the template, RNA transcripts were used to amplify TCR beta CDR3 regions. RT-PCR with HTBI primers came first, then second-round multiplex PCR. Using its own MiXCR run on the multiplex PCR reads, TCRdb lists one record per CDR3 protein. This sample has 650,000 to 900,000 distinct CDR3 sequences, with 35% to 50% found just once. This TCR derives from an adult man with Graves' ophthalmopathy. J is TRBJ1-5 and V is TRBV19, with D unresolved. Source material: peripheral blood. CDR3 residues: CASTNLNQPQHF. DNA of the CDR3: TGTGCCAGTACCAATCTCAATCAGCCCCAGCATTTT. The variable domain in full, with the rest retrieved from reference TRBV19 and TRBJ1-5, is DGGITQSPKYLFRKEGQNVTLSCEQNLNHDAMYWYRQDPGQGLRLIYYSQIVNDFQKGDIAEGYSVSREKKESFPLTVTSAQKNPTAFYLCASTNLNQPQHFGDGTRLSIL.